This passage covers 6 T cell receptor beta chains from one sample sequenced in a study of CD8 T cells in ankylosing spondylitis. Whole-study results and caveats: The study identified a TCR beta motif of seven or eight highly homologous variants that appeared characteristic of ankylosing spondylitis blood.

TCRdb itself ran the 5' RACE reads through MiXCR, one entry per CDR3 protein. The profile covers a few hundred thousand distinct CDR3 sequences, with 20% to 25% appearing a single time and about 15% taken by the ten largest. For these TCRs, the target antigens are not known. The sequenced material came from blood, either unsorted or a sorted T cell fraction (not recorded which). The receptors were sampled from a male donor with ankylosing spondylitis.

In this sample, this clonotype turned up many times. The genes are TRBV5-6 and TRBJ2-1; the D gene is possibly TRBD2 (5 bases). The germline V and J ends were trimmed by 4 bases and 7 bases, with 12 bases remaining between them. CDR1 SGHDT and CDR2 YYEEEE come from the germline V gene. The CDR3 consists of 13 residues. CDR3 region: CASSRGLKNEQFF. CDR3 DNA sequence: TGTGCCAGCAGCAGAGGACTTAAGAATGAGCAGTTCTTC.

The chain uses TRBV12-3 or TRBV12-4 and TRBJ1-1; possibly TRBD1 for D (6 bases). CDR3 length equals 17 residues. V lost 2 bases to trimming and J lost 1 base, with 17 bases between them. The CDR3 sequence is CASSLNPRQAQNTEAFF. Here the CDR3 DNA reads TGTGCCAGCAGTTTAAACCCGAGACAGGCGCAGAACACTGAAGCTTTCTTT.

J is TRBJ2-1 and V is TRBV12-3 or TRBV12-4, with D perhaps TRBD2 (5 bases). Trimming shortened V by 1 base and J by 7 bases, and 11 bases separated the two germline ends. The CDR3 consists of 14 residues. The CDR3 region is CASSLGTAVNEQFF. For the CDR3, the DNA is TGTGCCAGCAGTTTAGGGACTGCCGTAAATGAGCAGTTCTTC.

Notes on this clonotype: This may be a read error, as it is one base from a much larger clone. The gene calls are TRBV6-1 and TRBJ1-3; D gene ambiguous. The CDR3 length is 15 residues. Looked up from germline, CDR1 is MNHNS and CDR2 is SASEGT. The CDR3 region has the DNA TGTGCCAGCAAAAGGGATGGGGATCCTGGAGACACCATATATTTT. It is translated as CASKRDGDPGDTIYF.

This clonotype was found a few times. This chain links TRBV5-1 with TRBJ2-7; TRBD1 is a possible D gene (5 bases). Per germline, CDR1 SGHRS and CDR2 YFSETQ. This CDR3 has 13 amino acids. Trimming pared 5 bases from V and 3 bases from J, leaving 12 bases between. This CDR3 reads CASRRPQGYEQYF. Written as DNA, the CDR3 is TGCGCCAGCAGACGCCCGCAGGGCTACGAGCAGTACTTC.

V is TRBV7-3 and J is TRBJ2-7; 8 bases match TRBD1. This CDR3 contains 15 residues. The ends lost 3 bases at V and 0 bases at J; junction bases unmatched: 4. CDR1 is SGHTA, CDR2 FQGTGA, per germline. The CDR3 DNA is TGTGCCAGCAGCTTGGACAGGGCGACCTCCTACGAGCAGTACTTC. Translation: CASSLDRATSYEQYF.